This TCR gamma chain was recovered during a study of γδ T cells in repeated Plasmodium falciparum infection. Whole-study context: The natural-infection arm compared Malian children under seasonal malaria with matched Australian children. Malaria-naive adults were infected with P. falciparum NF54 four times over around 640 days.

Gammadelta T cells were flow-sorted from PBMC into Vgamma9/Vdelta2+ and Vdelta2-negative populations for bulk analysis. Sequencing covered both gamma and delta TCR chains per sample. TCRdb re-processed the multiplex PCR reads using CATT. This sample has around 25,000 gamma-chain clones; under 3% occur once, and the top ten carry 25% to 40%. At least ten counts were recorded for this clone. Other DNA sequences in the sample encode the same CDR3. CDR3 length: 13 amino acids. Germline CDR1 is GITISATS and CDR2 is ISYDGTV (reference sequence). With 4 bases clipped from V and 3 bases from J, the junction kept 6 bases outside the gene matches.

This sequence was found in a pool of human donors (malaria-infected and uninfected, not separated). The chain carries TRGV9 and TRGJ1 or TRGJ2. Sequencing input: gamma-delta T cells from blood. CDR3 nucleotide sequence: TGTGCCTTGTGGGAACCTCTTTATTATAAGAAACTCTTT. Its translation is CALWEPLYYKKLF.